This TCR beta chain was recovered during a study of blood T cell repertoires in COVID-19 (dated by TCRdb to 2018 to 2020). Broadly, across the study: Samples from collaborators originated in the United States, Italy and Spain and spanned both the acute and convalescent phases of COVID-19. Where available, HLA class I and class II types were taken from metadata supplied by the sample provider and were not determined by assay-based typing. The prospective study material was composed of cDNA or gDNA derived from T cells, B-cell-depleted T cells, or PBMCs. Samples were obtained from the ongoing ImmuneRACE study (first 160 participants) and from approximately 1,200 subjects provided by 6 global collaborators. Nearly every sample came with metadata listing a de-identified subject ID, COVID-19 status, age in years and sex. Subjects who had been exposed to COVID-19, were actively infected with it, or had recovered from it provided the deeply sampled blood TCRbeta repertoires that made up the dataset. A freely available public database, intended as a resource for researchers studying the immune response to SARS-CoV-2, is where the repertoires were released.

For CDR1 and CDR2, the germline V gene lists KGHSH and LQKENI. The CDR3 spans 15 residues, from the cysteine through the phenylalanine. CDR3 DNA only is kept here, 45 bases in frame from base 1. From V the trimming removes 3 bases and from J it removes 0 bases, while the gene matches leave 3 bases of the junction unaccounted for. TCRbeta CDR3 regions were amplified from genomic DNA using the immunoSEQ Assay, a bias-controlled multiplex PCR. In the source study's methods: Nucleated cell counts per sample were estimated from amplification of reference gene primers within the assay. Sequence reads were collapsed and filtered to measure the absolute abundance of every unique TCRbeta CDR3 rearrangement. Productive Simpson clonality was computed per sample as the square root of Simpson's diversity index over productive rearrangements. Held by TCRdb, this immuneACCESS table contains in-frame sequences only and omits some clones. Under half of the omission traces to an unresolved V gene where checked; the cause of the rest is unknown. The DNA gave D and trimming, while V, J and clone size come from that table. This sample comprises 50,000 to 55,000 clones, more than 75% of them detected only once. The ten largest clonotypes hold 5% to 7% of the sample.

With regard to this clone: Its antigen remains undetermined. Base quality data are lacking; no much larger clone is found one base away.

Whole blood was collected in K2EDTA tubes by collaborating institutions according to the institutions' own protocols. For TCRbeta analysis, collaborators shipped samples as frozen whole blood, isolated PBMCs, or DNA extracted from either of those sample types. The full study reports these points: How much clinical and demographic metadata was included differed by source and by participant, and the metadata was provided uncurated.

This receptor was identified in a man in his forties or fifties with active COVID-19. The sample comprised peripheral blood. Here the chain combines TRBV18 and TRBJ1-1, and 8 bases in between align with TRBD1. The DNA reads TGTGCCAGCTCACCCCTACAGGGGGTGAACACTGAAGCTTTCTTT. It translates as CASSPLQGVNTEAFF.